The 30 T cell receptor beta chains below all came from one sample that was sequenced in a study of vaccination effects on CD4 cells after COVID-19. Sequencing used immunoSEQ multiplex PCR; TCRdb keeps in-frame clones, though not all of them. The table lists approximately 26,000 clones, around 67% of them singletons. Ahead of sequencing, the ViraFEST assay grew antigen-specific CD4+ T cells using viral peptide pools. Subsequent to a culture period of less than twelve days, CD4+ T cells were isolated. Participants each got two BNT162b2 or mRNA-1273 vaccine doses. No antigen has been identified for these receptors. Source: CD4+ T cells from PBMCs cultured with HCoV-NL63 spike peptides, taken after COVID-19 vaccination. These receptors were taken from a human donor who received a COVID-19 vaccine.

The chain couples TRBV4-1 to TRBJ2-4; TRBD2 aligns across 8 bases. In germline, CDR1 is MGHRA, CDR2 YSYEKL. The length of the CDR3 is 14 residues. Unmatched junction bases numbered 8, after V lost 5 bases and J lost 8 bases. CDR3: CASSAAGGQYIQYF. As DNA, the CDR3 is TGCGCCAGCAGCGCCGCGGGGGGCCAGTACATTCAGTACTTC.

V usage is TRBV14 and J usage is TRBJ2-1, with D maybe TRBD2 (6 bases). The CDR3 runs to 15 residues. The V gene lost 6 bases and the J gene lost 1 base, with 13 bases spanning the gap. Germline CDR1 reads SGHDN; CDR2 reads FVKESK. CDR3 in DNA: TGTGCCAGCAGGTCGGCGGGAAGTTCCTACAATGAGCAGTTCTTC. This encodes CASRSAGSSYNEQFF.

V and J are TRBV15 and TRBJ2-7; tentatively, D is TRBD1 (6 bases). Trimming left V 6 bases short and J 6 bases short, with 15 bases between. Germline V CDR1 and CDR2: LNHNV, YYDKDF (reference sequence). The CDR3 runs 13 residues. CDR3 nucleotide sequence: TGTGCCACCAGTTTTGATACAGGGATCGAGCAGTACTTC. Its translation is CATSFDTGIEQYF.

The J gene is TRBJ1-2, the V gene TRBV11-2; a weak D match, TRBD1 (6 bases). Germline loops: CDR1 SGHAT, CDR2 FQNNGV. The CDR3 sequence is 15 residues long. V lost 5 bases, J lost 5 bases, and 18 bases lay in between. Here the CDR3 DNA reads TGTGCCAGCAGCCCCCTCCGGGGGCGAGAGTATGGCTACACCTTC. It is translated as CASSPLRGREYGYTF. Filled out from reference TRBV11-2 and TRBJ1-2, the complete variable domain reads EAGVAQSPRYKIIEKRQSVAFWCNPISGHATLYWYQQILGQGPKLLIQFQNNGVVDDSQLPKDRFSAERLKGVDSTLKIQPAKLEDSAVYLCASSPLRGREYGYTFGSGTRLTVV.

The chain carries TRBV10-3 and TRBJ1-1, with 8 bases that match TRBD1. Germline values: CDR1 ENHRY, CDR2 SYGVKD. The CDR3 runs 15 residues. V was clipped by 6 bases and J by 4 bases; unmatched bases: 10. CDR3: CAIRDGQGRSTEAFF. The CDR3 nucleotides are TGTGCCATCAGGGACGGACAGGGTCGCAGCACTGAAGCTTTCTTT.

This chain links TRBV19 with TRBJ1-3; D is unresolved. There are 14 residues in the CDR3. CDR1 LNHDA and CDR2 SQIVND come from the germline V gene (reference sequence). V was pared by 4 bases and J by 1 base, with 8 bases between. The CDR3 region has the DNA TGTGCCAGTAGTAATACCCGGTCTGGAAACACCATATATTTT. Its protein product is CASSNTRSGNTIYF.

This clone was recorded only once. The V gene is TRBV3-1 (or the pseudogene TRBV3-2), the J gene TRBJ2-2; TRBD2 matches at 8 bases. J was trimmed by 5 bases and V by 1 base; bases with no gene match: 6. Germline lookup yields CDR1 LGHDT and CDR2 YNNKEL (reference sequence). CDR3 length: 16 residues. Written as DNA, the CDR3 is TGTGCCAGCAGCCAAGGAGCGGGAGTCCGAACCGGGGAGCTGTTTTTT. It yields the protein CASSQGAGVRTGELFF.

V is TRBV10-1 and J is TRBJ2-7, with 7 positions matching TRBD2. Trimming cost V 10 bases and J 5 bases; bases outside gene matches: 8. This CDR3 is built from 12 residues. The V gene's germline CDR1 is WNHNN and CDR2 SYGVQD (reference sequence). In DNA form, the CDR3 reads TGCGCCACAAATCGCGGGGGTAACGAGCAGTACTTC. This translates into CATNRGGNEQYF.

There are a few counts of this clone. V is TRBV30 and J is TRBJ2-7; 7 nucleotides line up with TRBD2. The CDR3 runs 16 residues. V gave up 2 bases and J gave up 3 bases; unmatched junction bases: 13. Germline CDR1 is GTSNPN and CDR2 is SVGIG (reference sequence). The CDR3 bases are TGTGCCTGGAGTAGCCACCAAGGGAGGGAAGGCTACGAGCAGTACTTC. Protein product: CAWSSHQGREGYEQYF.

The V call is TRBV6-5, the J call TRBJ2-1; D unresolved. Between the trimmed V and J ends, which lost 5 bases and 12 bases, there was a span of 11 bases. Germline CDR1 is MNHEY and CDR2 is SVGAGI. There are 11 residues in the CDR3. CDR3: CASSRDIVQFF. The CDR3, as DNA: TGTGCCAGCAGTCGCGACATAGTGCAGTTCTTC.

CDR3: CASSQGKDFYVGVSSYEQYF. CDR3 in DNA: TGTGCCAGCAGCCAAGGCAAGGACTTCTACGTGGGGGTAAGCTCCTACGAGCAGTACTTC. The chain links TRBV3-1 (or the pseudogene TRBV3-2) to TRBJ2-7; D possibly matches TRBD1 or TRBD2 (5 bases each). The CDR3 loop spans 20 amino acids. V was shortened by 1 base and J by 0 bases, with 25 bases between the two germline ends. Germline V gene data show CDR1 as LGHDT and CDR2 as YNNKEL (reference sequence).

V usage is TRBV5-1 and J usage is TRBJ1-2; 9 bases match TRBD1. The CDR3 is made up of 13 amino acids. The junction had 6 bases not matched to a gene; V was cut back by 4 bases and J by 8 bases. Germline CDR1 reads SGHRS; CDR2 reads YFSETQ. The CDR3 DNA is TGCGCCAGCAGCCCACAGGGGGCAGGCGGCTACACCTTC. This translates into CASSPQGAGGYTF.

This clone appeared a few times. This chain uses TRBV2 with TRBJ1-1; possible D gene TRBD1, 5 bases. Germline CDR1 is SNHLY and CDR2 is FYNNEI. CDR3 length: 16 amino acids. The V and J ends lost 6 bases and 4 bases respectively, with 21 bases between them. CDR3 sequence (DNA): TGTGCCAGCAGGGGCCCGGGTTTGCAGGGCTCCACTGAAGCTTTCTTT. It translates to CASRGPGLQGSTEAFF.

The V gene is TRBV3-1 (or the pseudogene TRBV3-2), the J gene TRBJ2-5, with D possibly being TRBD2 (5 bases). CDR3 length: 13 residues. Germline CDR1 is LGHDT and CDR2 is YNNKEL (reference sequence). Trimming removed 3 bases at V and 0 bases at J, with 5 bases between. CDR3 bases: TGTGCCAGCAGCCAGACTAACCAAGAGACCCAGTACTTC. Translating it yields CASSQTNQETQYF.

This clone was detected a few times. The J gene is TRBJ2-7, the V gene TRBV12-3 or TRBV12-4; no clear D. The CDR3 spans 11 residues. Deletions cut 5 bases from V and 2 bases from J, with 4 bases between. The chain's CDR3 is CASSPAYEQYF. The CDR3 region has the DNA TGTGCCAGCAGTCCCGCCTACGAGCAGTACTTC.

This clone was recorded only once. The rearrangement uses TRBV3-1 (or the pseudogene TRBV3-2) and TRBJ2-7; D uncertain. V was trimmed by 0 bases and J by 2 bases, leaving 11 bases between them. CDR1 and CDR2 (germline): LGHDT, YNNKEL (reference sequence). This CDR3 contains 15 residues. The CDR3 sequence is CASSQDFTPTYEQYF. The CDR3 region has the DNA TGTGCCAGCAGCCAAGATTTTACACCGACCTACGAGCAGTACTTC.

The chain is built from TRBV5-1 and TRBJ1-4; D gene ambiguous. Trimming removed 2 bases at V and 3 bases at J, with 5 bases between. The CDR3 is 13 residues long. The V gene's germline CDR1 is SGHRS and CDR2 YFSETQ. In nucleotides, the CDR3 is TGCGCCAGCAGCTTCCGACCTAATGAAAAACTGTTTTTT. Translation: CASSFRPNEKLFF.

The rearrangement joins TRBV18 to TRBJ1-2; unclear D gene. Per germline, CDR1 KGHSH and CDR2 LQKENI. V lost 3 bases to trimming and J lost 3 bases, with 8 bases between them. The length of the CDR3 is 13 residues. CDR3 sequence (DNA): TGTGCCAGCTCACCCGGACCGTACTATGGCTACACCTTC. Residues: CASSPGPYYGYTF.

CDR3 sequence reads: CASSLGSPLAGGEQYF. The CDR3 DNA reads TGTGCCAGCAGCTTGGGAAGCCCCCTAGCGGGGGGGGAGCAGTACTTC. The gene calls are TRBV5-4 and TRBJ2-7; 12 bases are a match to TRBD2. CDR3 length: 16 amino acids. CDR1 is SGHNT, CDR2 YYREEE, per germline (reference sequence). J gave up 7 bases and V 0 bases, and 8 bases lay outside the gene matches.

This chain joins TRBV5-1 and TRBJ1-1, with D possibly matching TRBD1 (6 bases). V was shortened by 4 bases and J by 5 bases, with 15 bases between the two germline ends. CDR3 length: 14 residues. Germline CDR1 SGHRS, CDR2 YFSETQ. CDR3 sequence reads: CASSKQGVGTEAFF. DNA for the CDR3: TGCGCCAGCAGCAAACAGGGAGTGGGGACTGAAGCTTTCTTT. Supplemented by reference TRBV5-1 and TRBJ1-1, the full variable domain reads KAGVTQTPRYLIKTRGQQVTLSCSPISGHRSVSWYQQTPGQGLQFLFEYFSETQRNKGNFPGRFSGRQFSNSRSEMNVSTLELGDSALYLCASSKQGVGTEAFFGQGTRLTVV.

The CDR3 sequence is CASSEQYYNSPLHF. The CDR3 DNA follows: TGTGCCAGCAGCGAACAGTACTATAATTCACCCCTCCACTTT. This sequence joins TRBV5-8 and TRBJ1-6; D unresolved. V was trimmed by 4 bases and J by 3 bases, leaving 8 bases between them. This CDR3 comprises 14 residues. Germline-derived CDR1 and CDR2 are SGHTS and YDEGEE. Combining the CDR3 with reference TRBV5-8 and TRBJ1-6 gives the whole variable domain EAGVTQSPTHLIKTRGQQATLRCSPISGHTSVYWYQQALGLGLQFLLWYDEGEERNRGNFPPRFSGRQFPNYSSELNVNALELEDSALYLCASSEQYYNSPLHFGNGTRLTVT.

The chain is built from TRBV12-5 and TRBJ2-1; D is unclear. The germline CDR1 and CDR2 sequences are LGHNT and FRNRAP. There are 13 residues in the CDR3. V lost 2 bases and J 5 bases, leaving 7 bases between the germline ends. CDR3 residues: CASGLFTDNEQFF. The CDR3 coding sequence is TGTGCTAGTGGTTTGTTCACCGACAATGAGCAGTTCTTC.

CDR3 nucleotide sequence: TGTGCCAGCAGCCCCTGGGGGGCAGATTGGTGGGCTTTCTTT. Translating it yields CASSPWGADWWAFF. The rearrangement joins TRBV3-1 (or the pseudogene TRBV3-2) to TRBJ1-1; D possibly corresponds to TRBD1 (6 bases). CDR1 is LGHDT and CDR2 is YNNKEL in the germline V gene (reference sequence). Trimming removed 4 bases at V and 11 bases at J, with 20 bases between. The CDR3 spans 14 residues.

This clone occurred once. This rearrangement joins TRBV5-1 to TRBJ2-5, with 8 nucleotides matching TRBD2. The CDR3 spans 18 residues. Germline CDR1 is SGHRS and CDR2 is YFSETQ. The V and J ends lost 2 bases and 0 bases, in that order; junction bases with no gene match: 12. This CDR3 is CASSFNSNSGAYQETQYF. CDR3 coding DNA: TGCGCCAGCAGCTTCAACAGTAATAGCGGGGCGTACCAAGAGACCCAGTACTTC.

The gene calls are TRBV6-4 and TRBJ2-3, with TRBD2 identical over 8 bases. Germline-derived CDR1 and CDR2 are MRHNA and SNTAGT. V shed 2 bases, J shed 3 bases, and the junction held 7 bases outside the gene matches. This CDR3 contains 16 residues. The CDR3 is CASSDLGGGGTDTQYF. CDR3 bases: TGTGCCAGCAGTGACCTGGGAGGCGGGGGGACAGATACGCAGTATTTT.

V usage is TRBV18 and J usage is TRBJ1-1; D is unclear. The CDR3 length is 16 residues. V lost 4 bases, J lost 0 bases, and 15 bases lay in between. The germline V gene has CDR1 KGHSH and CDR2 LQKENI. CDR3 loop: CASSLNTGRMNTEAFF. DNA of the CDR3: TGTGCCAGCTCACTGAACACCGGACGGATGAACACTGAAGCTTTCTTT. The full variable domain, its missing parts supplied by reference TRBV18 and TRBJ1-1, is NAGVMQNPRHLVRRRGQEARLRCSPMKGHSHVYWYRQLPEEGLKFMVYLQKENIIDESGMPKERFSAEFPKEGPSILRIQQVVRGDSAAYFCASSLNTGRMNTEAFFGQGTRLTVV.

V is TRBV5-6 and J is TRBJ2-7; a possible D gene is TRBD1 (7 bases). V dropped 4 bases and J dropped 3 bases, with 20 bases sitting between them. In germline, CDR1 is SGHDT, CDR2 YYEEEE. This CDR3 spans 16 amino acids. CDR3 in DNA: TGTGCCAGCAGCCTGGACAGGAGGGCAACCTACTACGAGCAGTACTTC. Residues: CASSLDRRATYYEQYF.

This chain uses TRBV7-9 with TRBJ2-2, with 8 bases fitting TRBD1. The junction had 10 bases not matched to a gene; V was cut back by 5 bases and J by 5 bases. CDR1 is SEHNR and CDR2 is FQNEAQ in the germline V gene (reference sequence). The CDR3 spans 16 residues. CDR3 DNA: TGTGCCAGCAGCATTACTGGGACAGGCGGTACCGGGGAGCTGTTTTTT. As protein: CASSITGTGGTGELFF. The full variable domain, rest sourced from reference TRBV7-9 and TRBJ2-2, is DTGVSQNPRHKITKRGQNVTFRCDPISEHNRLYWYRQTLGQGPEFLTYFQNEAQLEKSRLLSDRFSAERPKGSFSTLEIQRTEQGDSAMYLCASSITGTGGTGELFFGEGSRLTVL.

This rearrangement joins TRBV20-1 to TRBJ1-2; D is possibly TRBD1 (5 bases). The CDR3 sequence is 11 residues long. Trimming cost V 3 bases and J 4 bases, with 6 bases left between them. Germline V lookup: CDR1 DFQATT, CDR2 SNEGSKA (reference sequence). The CDR3 loop is CSASGGYGYTF. The CDR3 DNA reads TGCAGTGCTAGTGGGGGCTATGGCTACACCTTC.

This clone has just a few counts. The chain links TRBV3-1 (or the pseudogene TRBV3-2) to TRBJ1-5; D not certain. The CDR3 length is 14 residues. Trimming shortened V by 5 bases and J by 2 bases, and 10 bases separated the two germline ends. Germline CDR1 and CDR2: LGHDT and YNNKEL (reference sequence). The CDR3 loop is CASSTQGGNQPQHF. In DNA form, the CDR3 reads TGTGCCAGCAGCACTCAAGGTGGCAATCAGCCCCAGCATTTT.